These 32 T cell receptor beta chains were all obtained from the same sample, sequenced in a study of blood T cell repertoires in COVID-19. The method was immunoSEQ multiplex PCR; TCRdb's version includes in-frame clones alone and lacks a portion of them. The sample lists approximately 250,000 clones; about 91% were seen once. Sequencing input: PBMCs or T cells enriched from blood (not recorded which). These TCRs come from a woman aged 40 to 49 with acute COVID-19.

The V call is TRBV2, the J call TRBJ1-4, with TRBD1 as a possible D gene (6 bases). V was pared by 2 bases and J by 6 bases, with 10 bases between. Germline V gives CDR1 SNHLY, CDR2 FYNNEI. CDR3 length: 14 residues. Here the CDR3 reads CASSEQGSYEKLFF. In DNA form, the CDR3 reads TGTGCCAGCAGTGAACAGGGGTCCTATGAAAAACTGTTTTTT.

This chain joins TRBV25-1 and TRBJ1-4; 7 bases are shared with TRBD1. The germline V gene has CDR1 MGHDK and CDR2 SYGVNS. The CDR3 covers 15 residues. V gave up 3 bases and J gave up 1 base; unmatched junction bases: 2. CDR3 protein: CASSDDRETNEKLFF. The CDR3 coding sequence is TGTGCCAGCAGTGACGACAGGGAAACTAATGAAAAACTGTTTTTT.

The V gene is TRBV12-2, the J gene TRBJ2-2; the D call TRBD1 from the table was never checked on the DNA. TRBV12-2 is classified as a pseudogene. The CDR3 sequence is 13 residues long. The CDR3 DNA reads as TGTGCAAGTCGCTTAGTGGGCCCCGGGGAGCTGTTTTTT. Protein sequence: CASRLVGPGELFF.

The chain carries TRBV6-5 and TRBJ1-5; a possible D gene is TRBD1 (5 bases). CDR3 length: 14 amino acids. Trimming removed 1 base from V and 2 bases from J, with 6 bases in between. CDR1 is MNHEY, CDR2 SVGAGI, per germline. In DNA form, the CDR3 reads TGTGCCAGCAGTTACTTAGGGGGCAATCAGCCCCAGCATTTT. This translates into CASSYLGGNQPQHF.

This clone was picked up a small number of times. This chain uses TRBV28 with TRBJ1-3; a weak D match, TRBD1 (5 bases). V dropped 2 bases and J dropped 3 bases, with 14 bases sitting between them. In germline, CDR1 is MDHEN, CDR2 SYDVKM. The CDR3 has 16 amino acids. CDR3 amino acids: CASSLVGGFYGNTIYF. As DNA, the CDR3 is TGTGCCAGCAGTTTAGTCGGGGGGTTTTATGGAAACACCATATATTTT.

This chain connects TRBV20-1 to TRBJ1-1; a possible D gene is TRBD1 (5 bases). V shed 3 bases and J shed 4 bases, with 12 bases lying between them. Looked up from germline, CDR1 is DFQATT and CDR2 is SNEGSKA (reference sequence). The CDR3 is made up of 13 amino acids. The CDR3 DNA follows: TGCAGTGCTAGTTCAGGGTTTGGCACTGAAGCTTTCTTT. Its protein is CSASSGFGTEAFF.

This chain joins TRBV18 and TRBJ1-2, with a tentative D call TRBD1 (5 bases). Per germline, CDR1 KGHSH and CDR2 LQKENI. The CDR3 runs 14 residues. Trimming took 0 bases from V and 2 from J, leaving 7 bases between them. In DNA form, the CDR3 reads TGTGCCAGCTCACCACCCAGGGAAAACTATGGCTACACCTTC. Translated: CASSPPRENYGYTF.

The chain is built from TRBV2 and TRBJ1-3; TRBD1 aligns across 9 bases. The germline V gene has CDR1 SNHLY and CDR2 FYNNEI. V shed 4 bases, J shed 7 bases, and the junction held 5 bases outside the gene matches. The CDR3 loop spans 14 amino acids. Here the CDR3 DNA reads TGTGCCAGCAGTGCCCCCGGACAGGGGAACACCATATATTTT. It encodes CASSAPGQGNTIYF.

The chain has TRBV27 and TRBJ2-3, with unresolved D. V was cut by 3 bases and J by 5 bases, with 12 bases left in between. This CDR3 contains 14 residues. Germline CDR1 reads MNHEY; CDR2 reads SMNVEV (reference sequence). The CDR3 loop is CASSFLQFRDTQYF. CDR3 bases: TGTGCCAGCAGTTTTCTTCAGTTCCGAGATACGCAGTATTTT.

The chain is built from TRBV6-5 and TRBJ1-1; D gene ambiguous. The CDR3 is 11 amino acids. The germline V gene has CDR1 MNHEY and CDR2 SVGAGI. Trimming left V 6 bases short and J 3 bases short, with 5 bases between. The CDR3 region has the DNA TGTGCCAGCAGGAGATACACTGAAGCTTTCTTT. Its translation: CASRRYTEAFF.

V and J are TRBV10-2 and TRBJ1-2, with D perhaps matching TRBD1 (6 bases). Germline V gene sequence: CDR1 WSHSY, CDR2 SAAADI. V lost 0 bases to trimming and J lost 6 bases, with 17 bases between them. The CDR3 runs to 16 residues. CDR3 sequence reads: CASSESVGGPNNGYTF. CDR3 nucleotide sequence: TGCGCCAGCAGTGAGTCCGTAGGGGGACCGAATAATGGCTACACCTTC.

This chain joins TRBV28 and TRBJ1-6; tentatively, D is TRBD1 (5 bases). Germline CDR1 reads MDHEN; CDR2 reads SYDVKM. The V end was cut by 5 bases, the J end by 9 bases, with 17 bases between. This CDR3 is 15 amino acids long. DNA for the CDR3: TGTGCCAGCAGTCCAACCTCGGGGGGAGTTTCACCCCTCCACTTT. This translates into CASSPTSGGVSPLHF. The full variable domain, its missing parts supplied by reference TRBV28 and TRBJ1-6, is DVKVTQSSRYLVKRTGEKVFLECVQDMDHENMFWYRQDPGLGLRLIYFSYDVKMKEKGDIPEGYSVSREKKERFSLILESASTNQTSMYLCASSPTSGGVSPLHFGNGTRLTVT.

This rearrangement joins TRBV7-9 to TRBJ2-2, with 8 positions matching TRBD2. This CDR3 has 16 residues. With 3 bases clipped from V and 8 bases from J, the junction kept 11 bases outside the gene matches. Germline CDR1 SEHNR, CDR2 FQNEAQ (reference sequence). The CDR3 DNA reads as TGTGCCAGCAGCTTCGGGCTCGGGAGGGCGAAGGGGGAGCTGTTTTTT. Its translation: CASSFGLGRAKGELFF.

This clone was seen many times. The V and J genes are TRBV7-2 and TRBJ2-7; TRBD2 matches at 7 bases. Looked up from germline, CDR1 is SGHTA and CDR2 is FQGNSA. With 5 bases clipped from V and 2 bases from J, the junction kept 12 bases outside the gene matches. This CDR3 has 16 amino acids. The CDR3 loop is CASSPRSAGAPYEQYF. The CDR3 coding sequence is TGTGCCAGCAGCCCTCGGTCTGCGGGAGCTCCCTACGAGCAGTACTTC. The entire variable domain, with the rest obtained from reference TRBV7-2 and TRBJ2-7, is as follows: GAGVSQSPSNKVTEKGKDVELRCDPISGHTALYWYRQSLGQGLEFLIYFQGNSAPDKSGLPSDRFSAERTGGSVSTLTIQRTQQEDSAVYLCASSPRSAGAPYEQYFGPGTRLTVT.

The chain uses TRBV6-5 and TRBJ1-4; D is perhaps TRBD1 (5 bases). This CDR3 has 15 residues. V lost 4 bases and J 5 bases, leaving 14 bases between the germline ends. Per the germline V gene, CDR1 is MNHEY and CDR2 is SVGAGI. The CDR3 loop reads CASSSQAGSNEKLFF. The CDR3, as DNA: TGTGCCAGCAGTTCCCAAGCAGGGTCCAATGAAAAACTGTTTTTT.

CDR3 in amino acids: CASRGNRVSIYF. CDR3 bases: TGTGCCAGCAGGGGTAACAGGGTCTCCATATATTTT. This sequence joins TRBV2 and TRBJ1-3; tentatively, D is TRBD1 (6 bases). This CDR3 comprises 12 residues. V lost 6 bases, J lost 11 bases, and 14 bases lay in between. Germline assignment: CDR1 SNHLY and CDR2 FYNNEI.

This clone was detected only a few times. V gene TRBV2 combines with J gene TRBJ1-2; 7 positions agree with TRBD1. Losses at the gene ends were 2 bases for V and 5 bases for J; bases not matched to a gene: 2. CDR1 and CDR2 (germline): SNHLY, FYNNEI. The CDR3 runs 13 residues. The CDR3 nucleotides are TGTGCCAGCAGTGAAAGGGGGCCTTATGGCTACACCTTC. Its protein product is CASSERGPYGYTF.

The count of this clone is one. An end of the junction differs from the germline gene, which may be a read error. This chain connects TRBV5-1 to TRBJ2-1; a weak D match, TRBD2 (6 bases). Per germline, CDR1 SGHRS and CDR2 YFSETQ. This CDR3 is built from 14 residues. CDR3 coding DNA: TGCGCCAGCCGCTTGGGATTCGGGGACTATGAGCAGTTCTTC. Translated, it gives CASRLGFGDYEQFF.

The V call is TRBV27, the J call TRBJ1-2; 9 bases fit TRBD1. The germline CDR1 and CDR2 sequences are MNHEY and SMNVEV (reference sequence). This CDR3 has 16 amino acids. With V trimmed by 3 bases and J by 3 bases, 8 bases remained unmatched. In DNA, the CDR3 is TGTGCCAGCAGTTTTCAGACCGGGACAGGGTACTATGGCTACACCTTC. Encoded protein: CASSFQTGTGYYGYTF.

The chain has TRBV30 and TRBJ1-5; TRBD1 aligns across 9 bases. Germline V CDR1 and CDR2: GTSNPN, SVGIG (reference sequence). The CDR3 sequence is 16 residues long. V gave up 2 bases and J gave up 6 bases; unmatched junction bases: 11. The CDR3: CAWSPKGTGLSQPQHF. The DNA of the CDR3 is TGTGCCTGGAGTCCCAAAGGGACAGGGTTGAGTCAGCCCCAGCATTTT.

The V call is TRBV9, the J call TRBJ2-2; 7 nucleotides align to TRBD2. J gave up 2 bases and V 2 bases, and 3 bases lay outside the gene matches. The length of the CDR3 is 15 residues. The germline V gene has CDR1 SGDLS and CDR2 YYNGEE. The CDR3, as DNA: TGTGCCAGCAGCGTTCCAGCGGGAAACACCGGGGAGCTGTTTTTT. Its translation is CASSVPAGNTGELFF.

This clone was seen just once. CDR3: CSVAGLADYNEQFF. As DNA, the CDR3 is TGCAGCGTTGCCGGACTAGCGGATTACAATGAGCAGTTCTTC. The chain joins TRBV29-1 to TRBJ2-1; 10 bases fit TRBD2. Trimming cost V 4 bases and J 4 bases; bases outside gene matches: 4. The CDR3 has 14 amino acids. Germline CDR1 SQVTM, CDR2 ANQGSEA.

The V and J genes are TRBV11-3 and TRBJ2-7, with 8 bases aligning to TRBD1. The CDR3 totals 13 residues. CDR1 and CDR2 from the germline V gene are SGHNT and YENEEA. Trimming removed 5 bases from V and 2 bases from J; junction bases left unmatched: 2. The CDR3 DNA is TGTGCCAGCAGCCCGGGACAGGCCTACGAGCAGTACGTC. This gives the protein CASSPGQAYEQYV.

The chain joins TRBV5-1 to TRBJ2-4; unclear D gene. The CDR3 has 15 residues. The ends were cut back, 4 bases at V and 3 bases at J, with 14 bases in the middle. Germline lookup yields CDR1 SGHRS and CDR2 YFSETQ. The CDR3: CASSADGVGKNIQYF. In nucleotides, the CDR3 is TGCGCCAGCAGCGCAGATGGAGTAGGCAAAAACATTCAGTACTTC.

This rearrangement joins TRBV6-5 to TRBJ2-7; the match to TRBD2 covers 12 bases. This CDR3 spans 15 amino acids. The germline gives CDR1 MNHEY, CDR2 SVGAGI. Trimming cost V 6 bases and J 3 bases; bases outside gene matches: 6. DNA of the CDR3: TGTGCCAGCAGCGATCTAGCGGGGGGGGTCTACGAGCAGTACTTC. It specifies CASSDLAGGVYEQYF.

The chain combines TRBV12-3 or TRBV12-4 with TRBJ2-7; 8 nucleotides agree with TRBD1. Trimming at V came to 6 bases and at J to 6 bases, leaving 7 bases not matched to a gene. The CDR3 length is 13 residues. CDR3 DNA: TGTGCCAGCAGCCCAACAGGGGGGTTCGAGCAGTACGTC. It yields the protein CASSPTGGFEQYV.

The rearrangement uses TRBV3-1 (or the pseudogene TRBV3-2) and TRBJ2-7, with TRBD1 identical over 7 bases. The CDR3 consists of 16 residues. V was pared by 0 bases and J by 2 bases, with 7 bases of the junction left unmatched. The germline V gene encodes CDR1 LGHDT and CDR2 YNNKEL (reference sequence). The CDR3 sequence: CASSQDQGVTAYEQYF. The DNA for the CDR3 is TGTGCCAGCAGCCAAGACCAGGGGGTGACAGCCTACGAGCAGTACTTC.

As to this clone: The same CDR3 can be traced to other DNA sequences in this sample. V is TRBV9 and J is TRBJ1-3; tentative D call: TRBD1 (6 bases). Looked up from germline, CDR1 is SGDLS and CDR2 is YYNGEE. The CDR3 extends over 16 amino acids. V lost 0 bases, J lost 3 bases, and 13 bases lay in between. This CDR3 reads CASSVGGGASGNTIYF. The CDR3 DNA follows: TGTGCCAGCAGCGTAGGAGGGGGGGCGAGTGGAAACACCATATATTTT.

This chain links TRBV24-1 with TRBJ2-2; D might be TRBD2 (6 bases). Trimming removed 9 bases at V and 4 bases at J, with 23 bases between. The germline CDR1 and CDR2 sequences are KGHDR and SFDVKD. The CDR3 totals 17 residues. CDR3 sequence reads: CATGGSLGGDATGELFF. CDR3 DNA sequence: TGTGCCACCGGGGGGTCGTTAGGAGGCGATGCCACCGGGGAGCTGTTTTTT.

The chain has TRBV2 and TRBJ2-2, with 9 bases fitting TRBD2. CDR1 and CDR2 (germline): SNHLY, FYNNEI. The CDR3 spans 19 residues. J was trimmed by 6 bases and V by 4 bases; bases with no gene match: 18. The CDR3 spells CASSVSLAGSTRRPGELFF. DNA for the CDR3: TGTGCCAGCAGTGTGTCACTAGCGGGCTCCACCCGCCGTCCCGGGGAGCTGTTTTTT.

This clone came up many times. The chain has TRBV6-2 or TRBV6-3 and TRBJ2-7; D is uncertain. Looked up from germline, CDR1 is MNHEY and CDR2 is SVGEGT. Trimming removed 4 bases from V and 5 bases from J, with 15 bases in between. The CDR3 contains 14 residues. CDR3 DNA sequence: TGTGCCAGCAGTTTGAACAGCCGGTTGGACGAGCAGTACGTC. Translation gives CASSLNSRLDEQYV.

CDR3 in amino acids: CASSTVISSGTGKETQYF. The DNA of the CDR3 is TGCGCCAGCAGTACCGTCATCAGTTCGGGTACGGGAAAAGAGACCCAGTACTTC. This sequence joins TRBV5-1 and TRBJ2-5; maybe TRBD2 (5 bases). The CDR3 length is 18 residues. CDR1 is SGHRS, CDR2 YFSETQ, per germline. V was trimmed by 5 bases and J by 3 bases, leaving 26 bases between them.